The subject of this entry is one T cell receptor beta chain. Its antigen is still unknown. No much larger clone exists at a distance of one base, and base qualities are not known. The sample belongs to a study of cytomegalovirus exposure and HLA in healthy donors (dated by TCRdb to about 2017). At the level of the whole study: In an earlier analysis of roughly 590 of the donors, under 300 Gb of sequence data and 100 million or so unique TCR beta sequences from roughly 180 million T cells were reported. Roughly 300 gigabases of sequencing data and around 80 million unique TCR sequences made up an early release that covered 640 HLA-typed donors. A later genetic analysis used genome-wide SNP genotypes for about 60% of the roughly 700 donors, treating that subset as a discovery cohort. The study aimed to test whether signatures of past pathogen exposure could be identified by cataloging public T cell receptors. Several DR-DQ haplotypes were handled as single units for association and clustering because linkage in the cohort was strong. Alongside the repertoire data, information on donor age, sex, ethnicity and CMV serostatus was compiled. Of the roughly 420 genotyped donors, 65% to 90% were placed in the genetic ancestry cluster associated with self-reported Caucasian donors. The number of typed donors differed by locus: about 629-630 for A, B, C, DRB1 and DQB1; roughly 510 for DQA1; 606 for DPA1; and some 430 for DPB1. A later analysis re-examined previously published TCR beta repertoires from about 700 donors and added high-resolution HLA genotyping to investigate patterns of TCR occurrence. Every discovery cohort repertoire had been produced on one sequencing platform. The study combined high-throughput TCR immunosequencing, statistical association of individual TCRs with disease status, and machine learning to predict cytomegalovirus infection status. An earlier analysis of about 600 of the donors used high-throughput TCR beta sequencing to judge whether each TCR beta V gene segment behaved as functional or pseudogenic. Using immunosequencing, the study profiled T cell repertoires from about 650 subjects and related those repertoires to cytomegalovirus serostatus. The later analysis used no new phenotypic data to find candidate immune exposures, relying instead on TCR beta sequences and their occurrence across donors. Class I and class II HLA loci were covered by the typing at four-digit resolution. In addition to the first cohort of 500 to 850 subjects, a separate validation cohort of over 90 different subjects was used. Across about 370 genotyped donors of the cohort, an average of roughly 200,000 unique TCR beta nucleotide sequences per donor were sequenced, and about a sixth of those sequences were non-productive.

The cohort was made up of hundreds of healthy bone marrow donors. At the time of sampling, all cohort members were nominally healthy, though unrecorded immune exposures were likely present. The donor tested CMV seropositive and was one of the 289 seropositive cohort members. Every donor gave a peripheral blood sample, and the peripheral blood mononuclear cells from that sample were used for TCR beta sequencing. The Qiagen DNeasy Blood Extraction Kit was used to extract genomic DNA from the blood cell samples. CDR1 and CDR2 (GTSNPN, SVGIG) derive from the germline V gene (reference sequence). The CDR3 measures 12 amino acids from cysteine to phenylalanine. The read is trimmed to its CDR3 DNA, 36 bases read in frame from base 1. Relative to germline, V is 3 bases shorter and J is 6 bases shorter, with 9 bases between their ends. Points the paper makes about the study in general: At a false discovery rate of 0.05, a later analysis linked roughly 17,000 TCR beta sequences to specific HLA alleles. A further reported finding was that TCR beta sequences accurately predicted the HLA-A and HLA-B alleles for most subjects in the first cohort. An association between a missense DCLRE1C variant and V-gene and J-gene trimming of TCR beta chains was found in a later genetic analysis and replicated in an independent cohort. For the cohort, immune exposure information was limited to CMV serostatus. Because HLA typing was unavailable for some donors at each locus, only the typed subset was used in association tests. Most TCR sequences were observed very rarely across donors, whereas some public TCRs were present in many individuals. In a later analysis, TCR association rates were found to vary across HLA loci, with the most associated TCRs seen for DRB1 alleles and the fewest for HLA-C alleles. In a later analysis, most CMV-associated TCR beta chains were found to appear HLA-restricted, with HLA associations seemingly driven largely by CMV exposure. The sequencing pipeline was judged likely to have produced a cluster of highly shared sequence variants as a technical artifact. A later analysis reported that several top co-occurrence clusters appeared linked to parvovirus B19, influenza, CMV and Epstein-Barr virus. In an earlier analysis of 500 to 650 of the donors, most TCR beta V segments appeared in productive rearrangements about 90% or about 30% of the time, broadly matching IMGT annotations. A later analysis found that HLA-associated TCR beta chains were more clonally expanded and had lower generation probabilities than equally common non-associated chains. In this cohort, only TCR beta chains were sequenced, and detectable features were limited by the absence of alpha or paired-chain data. According to a later genetic analysis, donors in an Asian-associated ancestry cluster had fewer N-insertions in productive TCRs than the approximately 700-donor mean. A total of 164 TCR beta chains were listed by the study as associated with cytomegalovirus. The earlier analysis of approximately 560 of the donors excluded some 15 rarely observed V segments, including chromosome 9 orphons, because counts were too low. Presence/absence analyses assumed roughly uniform sequencing depth across donors, an assumption that may not hold. In vitro tests confirmed that a few of the cytomegalovirus-associated TCR beta chains recognize cytomegalovirus antigens. Linkage disequilibrium might explain the correlated functional status among segregating V segments, but an unknown experimental factor could not be excluded. Assigning TCR associations to individual alleles was difficult when HLA alleles, especially DR and DQ, strongly co-occurred. The 87-base-pair reads could not distinguish some IMGT-functional V segments, including TRBV6-2 and TRBV6-3, so those segments were excluded. According to the authors, the approach could potentially be generalized to other disease states and immunological phenotypes. Cytomegalovirus status was reported to be diagnosed by the classifier with high specificity and sensitivity in both the original and validation cohorts.

Preparation of the library involved the immunoSEQ multiplex PCR assay. A mixture of 60 forward primers for TCR Vbeta segments and 13 reverse primers for TCR Jbeta segments was used in the multiplex PCR. Amplification of the CDR3 region of rearranged TCR beta genes was performed with a multiplex PCR assay on genomic DNA. The amplified TCR beta libraries were sequenced on the Illumina HiSeq System as 87-base-pair reads. As for the authors' bioinformatics: A later analysis counted some 80 million unique TCR beta chains across the approximately 700 repertoires, and some 11 million of these chains were shared by at least two donors. Raw reads were error-corrected and collapsed into unique sequences by a nearest-neighbor algorithm in which closely related sequences were merged to remove PCR and sequencing errors. To assign V, D and J gene segments, CDR3 sequences were aligned to IMGT reference sequences. For a sequence to be retained, a match of at least six nucleotides to both a V gene segment and a J gene segment was required. Rearrangements were classified as productive when the CDR3 lacked stop codons and remained in frame with V and J, and all other rearrangements were classified as non-productive. CDR3 was defined according to IMGT convention as the region running from the second conserved V-encoded cysteine to the conserved J-encoded phenylalanine. The earlier analysis of 450 to 750 of the donors excluded any sequence lacking an unambiguous match to a single V gene segment. In an earlier analysis of several hundred of the donors, a V segment was called functional when productive rearrangements were above 56.7%, and segregating when the standard deviation between donors exceeded 5%. To diagnose cytomegalovirus status from the catalog of TCR beta chain sequences, a statistical classification framework was built. In a later analysis, TCR nucleotide sequences were compared against IMGT/GENE-DB human TR gene sequences so that V and J genes could be assigned. The TCRdist pipeline was used in a later analysis to assign CDR3 sequences and most-parsimonious VDJ recombination scenarios. In a later analysis, each TCR beta chain was defined by its CDR3 amino acid sequence together with its V-gene family, and reads lacking a unique V-gene family were excluded. As a way to deal with suspected cross-contamination and a sequencing artifact, a later analysis dropped 450 to 600 nucleotide sequences that were highly shared and had low generation probability. In a later analysis, a clonal expansion index for each public chain was calculated from normalized within-repertoire ranks of inferred template counts. In a later analysis, generation probabilities were computed using a VDJ recombination model fitted to out-of-frame rearrangements, and the results were checked against IGoR. In a later analysis, TCR-TCR, TCR-HLA and TCR-CMV co-occurrence was scored with hypergeometric tests, and a repertoire-size bias correction was applied to TCR pairs. To estimate false discovery rates, a later analysis permuted the HLA or CMV assignments 20 times. In a later analysis, co-occurring TCRs were grouped with DBSCAN, and TCRdist sequence similarity was added when clustering was performed within HLA-allele-positive subsets. Repertoires with fewer than 30,000 or more than 120,000 public chains were left out of co-occurrence clustering, as were four to six repertoires with anomalous nucleotide sharing. Held by TCRdb, this immuneACCESS table contains in-frame sequences only and omits some clones. Under half of the omission traces to an unresolved V gene where checked; the cause of the rest is unknown. D and trimming were read from the DNA, whereas the V and J calls and clone size are those reported in that table. The sample has fewer than 85,000 clones on record, about three quarters of them singletons. The biggest ten clones account for 11% of the sample.

The chain uses TRBV30 and TRBJ2-1; perhaps TRBD2 is the D gene, with 6 bases matching. This receptor was identified in a woman between 40 and 50 years old in good health and CMV-seropositive. The source material was PBMCs. Here is the DNA: TGTGCCTGGAGCCGGGACTTCAATGAGCAGTTCTTC. This encodes CAWSRDFNEQFF.